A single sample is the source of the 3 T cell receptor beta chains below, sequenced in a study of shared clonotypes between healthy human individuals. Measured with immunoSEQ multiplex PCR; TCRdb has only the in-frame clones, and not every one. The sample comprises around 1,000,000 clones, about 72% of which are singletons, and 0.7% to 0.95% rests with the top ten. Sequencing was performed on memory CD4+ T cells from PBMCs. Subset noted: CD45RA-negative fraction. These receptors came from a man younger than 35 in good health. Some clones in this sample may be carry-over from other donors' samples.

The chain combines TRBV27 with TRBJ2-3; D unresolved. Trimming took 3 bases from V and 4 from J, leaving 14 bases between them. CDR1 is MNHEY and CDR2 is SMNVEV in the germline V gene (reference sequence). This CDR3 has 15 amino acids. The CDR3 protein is CASSFVAIVADTQYF. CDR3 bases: TGTGCCAGCAGTTTCGTTGCGATCGTGGCAGATACGCAGTATTTT.

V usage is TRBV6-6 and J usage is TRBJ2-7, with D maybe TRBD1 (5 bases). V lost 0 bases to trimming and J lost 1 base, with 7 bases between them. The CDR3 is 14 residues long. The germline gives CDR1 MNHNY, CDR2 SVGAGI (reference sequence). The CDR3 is CASSYSAGSYEQYF. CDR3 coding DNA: TGTGCCAGCAGTTACTCGGCAGGGTCCTACGAGCAGTACTTC.

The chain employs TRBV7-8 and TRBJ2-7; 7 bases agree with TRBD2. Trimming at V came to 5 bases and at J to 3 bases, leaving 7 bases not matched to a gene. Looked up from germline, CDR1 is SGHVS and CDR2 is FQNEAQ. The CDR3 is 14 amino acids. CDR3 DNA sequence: TGTGCCAGCAGCCCTTCGACTAGCAGCTACGAGCAGTACTTC. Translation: CASSPSTSSYEQYF.